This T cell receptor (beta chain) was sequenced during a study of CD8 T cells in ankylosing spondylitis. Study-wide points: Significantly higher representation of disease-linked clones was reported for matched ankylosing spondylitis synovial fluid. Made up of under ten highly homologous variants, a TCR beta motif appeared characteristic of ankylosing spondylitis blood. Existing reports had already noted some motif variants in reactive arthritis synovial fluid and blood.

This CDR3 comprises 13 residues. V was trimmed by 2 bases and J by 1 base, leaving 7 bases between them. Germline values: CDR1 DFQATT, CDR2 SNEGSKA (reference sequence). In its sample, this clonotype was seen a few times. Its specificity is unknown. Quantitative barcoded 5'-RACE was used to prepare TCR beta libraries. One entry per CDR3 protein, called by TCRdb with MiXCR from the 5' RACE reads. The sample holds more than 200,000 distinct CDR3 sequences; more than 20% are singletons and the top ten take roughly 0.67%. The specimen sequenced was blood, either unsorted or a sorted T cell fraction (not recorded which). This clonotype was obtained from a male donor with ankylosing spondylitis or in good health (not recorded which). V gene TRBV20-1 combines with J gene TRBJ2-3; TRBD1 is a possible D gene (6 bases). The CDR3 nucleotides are TGCAGTGCTAGAAGACAGGGCACAGATACGCAGTATTTT. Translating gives CSARRQGTDTQYF.